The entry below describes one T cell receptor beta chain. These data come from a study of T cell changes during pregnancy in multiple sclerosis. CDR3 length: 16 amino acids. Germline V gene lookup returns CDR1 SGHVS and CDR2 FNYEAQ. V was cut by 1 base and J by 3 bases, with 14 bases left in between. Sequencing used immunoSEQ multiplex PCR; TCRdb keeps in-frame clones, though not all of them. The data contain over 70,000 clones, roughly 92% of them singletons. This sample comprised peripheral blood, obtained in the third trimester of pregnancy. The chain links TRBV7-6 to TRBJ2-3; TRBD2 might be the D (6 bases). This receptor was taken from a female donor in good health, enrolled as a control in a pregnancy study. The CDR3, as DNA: TGTGCCAGCAGCTTAGTCAATGGGGGGAGAACAGATACGCAGTATTTT. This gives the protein CASSLVNGGRTDTQYF.